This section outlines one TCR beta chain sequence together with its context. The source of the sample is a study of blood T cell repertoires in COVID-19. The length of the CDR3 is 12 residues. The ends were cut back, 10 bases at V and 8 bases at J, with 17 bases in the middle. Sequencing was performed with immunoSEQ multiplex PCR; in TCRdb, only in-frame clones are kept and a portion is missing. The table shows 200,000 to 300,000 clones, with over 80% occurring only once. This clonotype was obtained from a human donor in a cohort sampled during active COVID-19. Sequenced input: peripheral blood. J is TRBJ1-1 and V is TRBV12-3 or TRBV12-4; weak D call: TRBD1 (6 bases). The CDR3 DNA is TGTGCCATCCTGACACGGACAGCAGAAGCTTTCTTT. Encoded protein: CAILTRTAEAFF.